A single sample gave rise to the 14 T cell receptor beta chains below, sequenced in a study of blood T cell repertoires in COVID-19. Using immunoSEQ multiplex PCR, the repertoire was profiled, and TCRdb retains in-frame clones only, with some absent. The sample includes around 200,000 clones, around four fifths of them seen just once. The specimen sequenced was peripheral blood. The receptor source for this set is a woman at least 80 years old with active or convalescent COVID-19.

This clone was counted between two and nine times. The chain couples TRBV18 to TRBJ2-1, with 9 bases fitting TRBD1. Germline-derived CDR1 and CDR2 are KGHSH and LQKENI. The V and J ends lost 3 bases and 8 bases, in that order; junction bases with no gene match: 5. This CDR3 region has 14 residues. Written as DNA, the CDR3 is TGTGCCAGCTCACCCTACAGGGGGCGGGATGAGCAGTTCTTC. As protein: CASSPYRGRDEQFF.

This clone was picked up a small number of times. This chain links TRBV30 with TRBJ2-1; the match to TRBD2 covers 11 bases. The CDR3 consists of 15 residues. Germline V gene sequence: CDR1 GTSNPN, CDR2 SVGIG (reference sequence). With 5 bases clipped from V and 9 bases from J, the junction kept 12 bases outside the gene matches. The CDR3 DNA sequence: TGTGCCTGGGATTTGGGGCTAGCGGGGGGCAGTGAGCAGTTCTTC. Its translation is CAWDLGLAGGSEQFF.

This clone has a single count. The V and J genes are TRBV4-1 and TRBJ1-2; TRBD1 is a possible D gene (5 bases). The germline gives CDR1 MGHRA, CDR2 YSYEKL. V lost 1 base and J lost 2, with 17 bases in between. The CDR3 sequence is 17 residues long. CDR3 residues: CASSQVSTAPRNYGYTF. In DNA, the CDR3 is TGCGCCAGCAGCCAAGTTTCGACAGCCCCCAGAAACTATGGCTACACCTTC.

The genes are TRBV24-1 and TRBJ1-3; D is perhaps TRBD1 (6 bases). This CDR3 is built from 17 residues. Germline V CDR1 and CDR2: KGHDR, SFDVKD. Trimming pared 2 bases from V and 7 bases from J, leaving 20 bases between. In DNA, the CDR3 is TGTGCCACCAGTGATTACGGCCGGGTCGGGGGGCAGAACACCATATATTTT. Amino acid sequence: CATSDYGRVGGQNTIYF.

Here the CDR3 reads CASSPGTGGVHEQYF. The DNA of the CDR3 is TGTGCCAGCAGCCCGGGGACAGGGGGCGTTCACGAGCAGTACTTC. The chain joins TRBV7-8 to TRBJ2-7; 12 nucleotides align to TRBD1. The CDR3 extends over 15 amino acids. Trimming removed 5 bases from V and 5 bases from J; junction bases left unmatched: 7. Germline values: CDR1 SGHVS, CDR2 FQNEAQ. Complete variable domain (other parts from reference TRBV7-8 and TRBJ2-7): GAGVSQSPRYKVAKRGQDVALRCDPISGHVSLFWYQQALGQGPEFLTYFQNEAQLDKSGLPSDRFFAERPEGSVSTLKIQRTQQEDSAVYLCASSPGTGGVHEQYFGPGTRLTVT.

The count of this clone is one. The chain joins TRBV6-5 to TRBJ1-3, with a tentative D call TRBD1 (5 bases). The CDR3 spans 15 residues. Trimming cost V 7 bases and J 0 bases, with 13 bases left between them. Germline values: CDR1 MNHEY, CDR2 SVGAGI. Written as DNA, the CDR3 is TGTGCCAGCACTTGGGACTTTTCCTCTGGAAACACCATATATTTT. This translates into CASTWDFSSGNTIYF.

This chain joins TRBV6-6 and TRBJ1-2; 8 positions agree with TRBD1. CDR1 MNHNY and CDR2 SVGAGI come from the germline V gene (reference sequence). V dropped 2 bases and J dropped 4; count of bases not matched to a gene: 6. This CDR3 contains 15 residues. CDR3 region: CASSYGQGAGYGYTF. In DNA, the CDR3 is TGTGCCAGCAGTTACGGGCAGGGGGCGGGCTATGGCTACACCTTC.

This clone has just one count. This rearrangement joins TRBV6-2 or TRBV6-3 to TRBJ2-4, with 7 bases that match TRBD1. There are 16 residues in the CDR3. The germline CDR1 and CDR2 sequences are MNHEY and SVGEGT. J lost 4 bases, V lost 4 bases, and 10 bases had no gene match. The CDR3 sequence is CASSWSTGNVKNIQYF. In nucleotides, the CDR3 is TGTGCCAGCAGTTGGTCGACAGGGAACGTTAAAAACATTCAGTACTTC.

This clone came up once. The chain employs TRBV9 and TRBJ1-4; TRBD1 is a possible D gene (5 bases). Trimming removed 4 bases from V and 3 bases from J, with 13 bases in between. The length of the CDR3 is 15 residues. CDR1 is SGDLS, CDR2 YYNGEE, per germline. CDR3: CASSPGVGPNEKLFF. CDR3 sequence (DNA): TGTGCCAGCAGCCCGGGGGTCGGCCCTAATGAAAAACTGTTTTTT.

This clone was found a few times. CDR3 sequence: CASRNQGGYGYTF. The CDR3 DNA reads TGTGCCAGCAGAAATCAGGGGGGCTATGGCTACACCTTC. The chain couples TRBV5-4 to TRBJ1-2; the match to TRBD1 covers 7 bases. CDR3 size: 13 residues. Germline V gene sequence: CDR1 SGHNT, CDR2 YYREEE (reference sequence). The V gene end was trimmed by 5 bases and the J gene end by 4 bases; junction bases not matched to a gene: 5.

The chain is built from TRBV5-8 and TRBJ2-7, with 8 bases that match TRBD1. Germline V gives CDR1 SGHTS, CDR2 YDEGEE. CDR3 length: 15 amino acids. V trimming: 0 bases; J trimming: 6 bases; junction bases outside the gene matches: 8. The CDR3 loop is CASSLGQGIWREQYF. CDR3 nucleotides: TGTGCCAGCAGCTTGGGACAGGGGATATGGCGCGAGCAGTACTTC. Complete variable domain (other parts from reference TRBV5-8 and TRBJ2-7): EAGVTQSPTHLIKTRGQQATLRCSPISGHTSVYWYQQALGLGLQFLLWYDEGEERNRGNFPPRFSGRQFPNYSSELNVNALELEDSALYLCASSLGQGIWREQYFGPGTRLTVT.

The chain combines TRBV25-1 with TRBJ1-1; D is unclear. V lost 4 bases to trimming and J lost 0 bases, with 6 bases between them. CDR1 and CDR2 from the germline V gene are MGHDK and SYGVNS. The CDR3 contains 13 residues. DNA for the CDR3: TGTGCCAGCAGTGTAACAGTGAACACTGAAGCTTTCTTT. As protein: CASSVTVNTEAFF. Drawing the rest from reference TRBV25-1 and TRBJ1-1, the complete variable domain is EADIYQTPRYLVIGTGKKITLECSQTMGHDKMYWYQQDPGMELHLIHYSYGVNSTEKGDLSSESTVSRIRTEHFPLTLESARPSHTSQYLCASSVTVNTEAFFGQGTRLTVV.

The chain recombines TRBV7-2 with TRBJ1-6, with TRBD1 as a possible D gene (6 bases). The CDR3 length is 16 residues. CDR1 is SGHTA, CDR2 FQGNSA, per germline. Trimming cost V 1 base and J 9 bases, with 16 bases left between them. CDR3 region: CASSLVRGALFSPLHF. The CDR3 nucleotides read TGTGCCAGCAGCTTAGTTCGGGGGGCGCTTTTTTCACCCCTCCACTTT.

The genes are TRBV5-4 and TRBJ2-3, with D possibly TRBD1 on 6 matching bases. The germline CDR1 and CDR2 sequences are SGHNT and YYREEE (reference sequence). Between the trimmed V and J ends, which lost 0 bases and 0 bases, there was a span of 8 bases. The CDR3 has 15 amino acids. The CDR3 here is CASSLGQDSTDTQYF. CDR3 DNA: TGTGCCAGCAGCTTGGGACAGGACAGCACAGATACGCAGTATTTT.